This entry lists 26 T cell receptor beta chains sequenced from one sample in a study of vaccination effects on CD4 cells after COVID-19. Peptide-pool stimulation followed by sequencing identified expanded antigen-specific CD4+ clonotypes in the ViraFEST assay. Subsequent to approximately 11 days of culture, CD4+ T cells were isolated. Vaccine recipients, nucleocapsid antibody negative, had no prior SARS-CoV-2 infection. Their recognized antigens are unknown. TCRdb's table, derived via immunoSEQ multiplex PCR, lists solely in-frame clones and lacks some. The table lists about 73,000 clones, more than 60% of them singletons. Sample: CD4+ T cells from PBMCs cultured with SARS-CoV-2 spike peptides, taken before COVID-19 vaccination. These receptors came from a human donor who received a COVID-19 vaccine.

The chain uses TRBV7-3 and TRBJ2-3; D remains ambiguous. The V and J ends lost 0 bases and 0 bases respectively, with 16 bases between them. This CDR3 is built from 18 residues. CDR1 is SGHTA and CDR2 is FQGTGA in the germline V gene. The CDR3 here is CASSLTPLPPTSTDTQYF. The CDR3 nucleotides read TGTGCCAGCAGCTTAACACCGCTACCCCCAACTAGCACAGATACGCAGTATTTT.

V gene TRBV12-3 or TRBV12-4 combines with J gene TRBJ1-2; D gene uncertain. V dropped 6 bases and J dropped 0 bases, with 8 bases sitting between them. The CDR3 loop spans 13 amino acids. The CDR3 protein is CASSPQSNYGYTF. The CDR3 DNA reads TGTGCCAGCAGCCCACAATCTAACTATGGCTACACCTTC.

This clone was recorded once. The chain joins TRBV2 to TRBJ2-5; D remains unclear. Trimming left V 0 bases short and J 7 bases short, with 9 bases between. CDR1 and CDR2 (germline): SNHLY, FYNNEI. The CDR3 is made up of 13 amino acids. CDR3 nucleotide sequence: TGTGCCAGCAGTGAAGCTAGGTGGGGGACCCAGTACTTC. It yields the protein CASSEARWGTQYF.

The chain recombines TRBV13 with TRBJ1-2; D unclear. CDR3 length: 13 residues. The germline gives CDR1 PRHDT, CDR2 FYEKMQ (reference sequence). The V end was cut by 3 bases, the J end by 4 bases, with 9 bases between. This CDR3 is CASSLGSGYGYTF. The CDR3 DNA reads TGTGCCAGCAGCTTGGGATCGGGCTATGGCTACACCTTC.

This CDR3 reads CASSIPSGSTDTQYF. Written as DNA, the CDR3 is TGTGCCAGTAGTATTCCCTCAGGATCGACAGATACGCAGTATTTT. The chain couples TRBV19 to TRBJ2-3, with unresolved D. Looked up from germline, CDR1 is LNHDA and CDR2 is SQIVND (reference sequence). Trimming shortened V by 3 bases and J by 3 bases, and 13 bases separated the two germline ends. The CDR3 runs 15 residues. Drawing the rest from reference TRBV19 and TRBJ2-3, the complete variable domain is DGGITQSPKYLFRKEGQNVTLSCEQNLNHDAMYWYRQDPGQGLRLIYYSQIVNDFQKGDIAEGYSVSREKKESFPLTVTSAQKNPTAFYLCASSIPSGSTDTQYFGPGTRLTVL.

The chain is built from TRBV30 and TRBJ2-3; D is unresolved. The CDR3 has 15 residues. Germline CDR1 and CDR2: GTSNPN and SVGIG (reference sequence). V lost 0 bases to trimming and J lost 0 bases, with 10 bases between them. The CDR3 DNA is TGTGCCTGGAGTGTAAGTAGAACTAGCACAGATACGCAGTATTTT. Translating it yields CAWSVSRTSTDTQYF.

The chain employs TRBV29-1 and TRBJ1-4; TRBD1 might be the D (5 bases). V lost 7 bases and J lost 7, with 19 bases in between. The CDR3 spans 14 residues. The germline V gene encodes CDR1 SQVTM and CDR2 ANQGSEA. CDR3 nucleotides: TGCAGCGCGGTGGGGGGTCCTTCCGGTGAAAAACTGTTTTTT. As protein: CSAVGGPSGEKLFF.

In this sample, this clone turned up a few times. The chain has TRBV28 and TRBJ2-2, with D hard to call. Germline CDR1 is MDHEN and CDR2 is SYDVKM. Trimming shortened V by 7 bases and J by 6 bases, and 12 bases separated the two germline ends. The CDR3 length is 13 residues. CDR3 sequence reads: CASIPASPGELFF. CDR3 DNA: TGTGCCAGCATCCCTGCCAGCCCCGGGGAGCTGTTTTTT. The full variable domain, with the rest looked up from reference TRBV28 and TRBJ2-2, is DVKVTQSSRYLVKRTGEKVFLECVQDMDHENMFWYRQDPGLGLRLIYFSYDVKMKEKGDIPEGYSVSREKKERFSLILESASTNQTSMYLCASIPASPGELFFGEGSRLTVL.

This chain joins TRBV7-2 and TRBJ2-5; D remains unclear. Deletions cut 0 bases from V and 4 bases from J, with 6 bases between. This CDR3 has 13 amino acids. Germline V gene data show CDR1 as SGHTA and CDR2 as FQGNSA. In DNA, the CDR3 is TGTGCCAGCAGCTTAGCGCCGAGAGAGACCCAGTACTTC. It codes for CASSLAPRETQYF.

This clone was picked up a small number of times. J is TRBJ2-7 and V is TRBV2; a possible D gene is TRBD1 (5 bases). The CDR3 has 12 amino acids. Looked up from germline, CDR1 is SNHLY and CDR2 is FYNNEI. Between the trimmed V and J ends, which lost 4 bases and 1 base, there was a span of 5 bases. The CDR3 DNA reads as TGTGCCAGCAGTGGGACATCCTACGAGCAGTACGTC. Amino acids: CASSGTSYEQYV.

The chain joins TRBV5-1 to TRBJ2-3; D may be TRBD1 (6 bases). V dropped 7 bases and J dropped 4 bases, with 16 bases sitting between them. The germline V gene has CDR1 SGHRS and CDR2 YFSETQ. The CDR3 covers 14 residues. The CDR3 DNA sequence: TGCGCCAGCCTACCGGGACACAAATCAGATACGCAGTATTTT. Its translation is CASLPGHKSDTQYF.

In the case of this clone: In the same sample, other DNA sequences code for this CDR3. The V gene is TRBV21-1, the J gene TRBJ1-5. TRBV21-1 is a listed pseudogene. The CDR3 contains 14 residues. CDR3 nucleotide sequence: TGTGCCAGCAGCAAATTTGGCAGCAATCAACCCCAGCATTTT. This gives the protein CASSKFGSNQPQHF.

This chain joins TRBV5-1 and TRBJ2-2; the D gene is possibly TRBD1 (6 bases). CDR3 length: 15 residues. Germline CDR1 and CDR2: SGHRS and YFSETQ. Trimming shortened V by 0 bases and J by 4 bases, and 10 bases separated the two germline ends. The CDR3 sequence is CASSLGQVSTGELFF. DNA of the CDR3: TGCGCCAGCAGCTTGGGACAGGTCTCCACCGGGGAGCTGTTTTTT.

The chain employs TRBV19 and TRBJ2-3; TRBD2 agrees at 8 bases. Trimming cost V 4 bases and J 3 bases; bases outside gene matches: 6. Germline CDR1 is LNHDA and CDR2 is SQIVND (reference sequence). The CDR3 is 15 residues long. The CDR3 region is CASSTRSGVTDTQYF. The DNA of the CDR3 is TGTGCCAGTAGTACCCGTAGCGGGGTAACAGATACGCAGTATTTT.

The chain joins TRBV12-5 to TRBJ2-3; D not certain. With 2 bases removed from V and 3 bases from J, the gap between germline ends came to 9 bases. Germline-derived CDR1 and CDR2 are LGHNT and FRNRAP. The CDR3 has 14 amino acids. This CDR3 reads CASGLIRGTDTQYF. The CDR3 DNA is TGTGCTAGTGGTTTGATCCGAGGAACAGATACGCAGTATTTT.

This chain links TRBV5-4 with TRBJ2-2, with TRBD1 matching over 7 bases. CDR3 length: 14 residues. V lost 4 bases to trimming and J lost 4 bases; unmatched junction nucleotides: 4. Germline CDR1 SGHNT, CDR2 YYREEE (reference sequence). CDR3 coding DNA: TGTGCCAGCAGCCGGGACAGAGGCACCGGGGAGCTGTTTTTT. Protein product: CASSRDRGTGELFF.

There are a few counts of this clone. The chain carries TRBV28 and TRBJ1-1; the D gene is possibly TRBD1 (6 bases). The length of the CDR3 is 15 residues. CDR1 MDHEN and CDR2 SYDVKM come from the germline V gene. Trimming took 5 bases from V and 4 from J, leaving 17 bases between them. The CDR3 sequence: CASSPTSGGPTEAFF. Here the CDR3 DNA reads TGTGCCAGCAGTCCAACCTCGGGGGGGCCCACTGAAGCTTTCTTT.

The CDR3 protein is CASGLKKGGGADVTQYF. The CDR3 DNA reads as TGTGCTAGTGGTTTGAAAAAGGGCGGGGGGGCGGACGTGACCCAGTACTTC. The rearrangement links TRBV12-5 to TRBJ2-5; 9 bases align to TRBD2. V shed 2 bases, J shed 7 bases, and the junction held 14 bases outside the gene matches. The CDR3 is made up of 17 amino acids. Per germline, CDR1 LGHNT and CDR2 FRNRAP. Full variable domain (remainder filled in from reference TRBV12-5 and TRBJ2-5): DARVTQTPRHKVTEMGQEVTMRCQPILGHNTVFWYRQTMMQGLELLAYFRNRAPLDDSGMPKDRFSAEMPDATLATLKIQPSEPRDSAVYFCASGLKKGGGADVTQYFGPGTRLLVL.

The V gene is TRBV28, the J gene TRBJ1-3; 7 bases align to TRBD1. The CDR3 loop spans 16 amino acids. J was trimmed by 4 bases and V by 7 bases; bases with no gene match: 13. Germline CDR1 MDHEN, CDR2 SYDVKM. CDR3 sequence reads: CASTTPGRGQGNTIYF. The CDR3 coding sequence is TGTGCCAGCACCACCCCCGGGAGGGGGCAAGGAAACACCATATATTTT.

The chain has TRBV3-1 (or the pseudogene TRBV3-2) and TRBJ1-1; 7 nucleotides match TRBD1. CDR3 size: 14 residues. J was trimmed by 1 base and V by 2 bases; bases with no gene match: 1. Germline V gene lookup returns CDR1 LGHDT and CDR2 YNNKEL (reference sequence). The CDR3 nucleotides are TGTGCCAGCAGCCAACGGACAGGGAACACTGAAGCTTTCTTT. Its protein is CASSQRTGNTEAFF.

The chain couples TRBV29-1 to TRBJ1-1, with 8 bases lining up with TRBD1. The CDR3 has 16 amino acids. Germline lookup yields CDR1 SQVTM and CDR2 ANQGSEA. With 4 bases clipped from V and 5 bases from J, the junction kept 15 bases outside the gene matches. The CDR3 coding sequence is TGCAGCGTTGGGGCCGGGTGGACAGGGCAGACTACTGAAGCTTTCTTT. Protein: CSVGAGWTGQTTEAFF. Combining the CDR3 with reference TRBV29-1 and TRBJ1-1 gives the whole variable domain SAVISQKPSRDICQRGTSLTIQCQVDSQVTMMFWYRQQPGQSLTLIATANQGSEATYESGFVIDKFPISRPNLTFSTLTVSNMSPEDSSIYLCSVGAGWTGQTTEAFFGQGTRLTVV.

CDR3 in amino acids: CASSLRSGATDTQYF. The CDR3 DNA follows: TGTGCCAGCAGCTTAAGATCCGGGGCCACAGATACGCAGTATTTT. This sequence joins TRBV7-2 and TRBJ2-3; D might be TRBD1 or TRBD2, each matching 5 bases. From germline, CDR1 is SGHTA and CDR2 FQGNSA. This CDR3 spans 15 amino acids. The germline V and J ends were trimmed by 2 bases and 2 bases, with 11 bases remaining between them.

The sample holds a few counts of this clone. CDR3 protein: CTSGLDRTTNYGYTF. In nucleotides, the CDR3 is TGCACCAGCGGATTGGACAGGACCACTAACTATGGCTACACCTTC. The V and J genes are TRBV1 and TRBJ1-2; TRBD1, as called in the table, went unchecked against the DNA. TRBV1 corresponds to a pseudogene. The CDR3 consists of 15 residues.

The chain employs TRBV24-1 and TRBJ1-4, with D possibly being TRBD1 (6 bases). The V end lost 3 bases, the J end lost 7 bases, and 14 bases lay between the germline ends. The CDR3 spans 15 residues. Germline-derived CDR1 and CDR2 are KGHDR and SFDVKD. Here the CDR3 reads CATSDPKGGGEKLFF. CDR3 DNA: TGTGCCACCAGTGATCCCAAGGGGGGTGGTGAAAAACTGTTTTTT.

The V and J genes are TRBV2 and TRBJ1-2; a weak D match, TRBD1 (6 bases). The CDR3 has 14 residues. The germline CDR1 and CDR2 sequences are SNHLY and FYNNEI. V lost 6 bases, J lost 1 base, and 12 bases lay in between. The CDR3 is CASRWTVYNYGYTF. In nucleotides, the CDR3 is TGTGCCAGCAGATGGACAGTCTATAACTATGGCTACACCTTC.

This chain uses TRBV3-1 (or the pseudogene TRBV3-2) with TRBJ2-3; 14 bases line up with TRBD2. Germline lookup yields CDR1 LGHDT and CDR2 YNNKEL (reference sequence). The CDR3 loop spans 17 amino acids. V lost 5 bases, J lost 6 bases, and 10 bases stayed unmatched. The CDR3 here is CASSSGLAGGPKDTQYF. DNA of the CDR3: TGTGCCAGCAGCTCCGGACTAGCGGGGGGCCCTAAGGATACGCAGTATTTT.